Presented here are 7 T cell receptor beta chains from one specimen sequenced in a study of shared clonotypes between healthy human individuals. Only in-frame clones appear in the TCRdb table, and some are missing; sequencing was by immunoSEQ multiplex PCR. The profile shows 850,000 to 1,200,000 clones, around 74% of them singletons. The sequenced sample was memory CD4+ T cells sorted from blood. Subset in this sample: CD45RA-negative fraction. The receptors here all came from a man aged 18 to 30 in good health.

In this sample, this clone turned up once. The V gene is TRBV5-1, the J gene TRBJ2-4; no reliable D call. The V end lost 1 base, the J end lost 1 base, and 9 bases lay between the germline ends. The CDR3 runs to 15 residues. Germline lookup yields CDR1 SGHRS and CDR2 YFSETQ. The CDR3 here is CASSLLRTAKNIQYF. The CDR3 DNA reads TGCGCCAGCAGCTTGTTACGGACGGCCAAAAACATTCAGTACTTC.

This clone was seen a few times. The rearrangement links TRBV7-8 to TRBJ2-1; TRBD2 matches 9 bases. Trimming cost V 11 bases and J 2 bases; bases outside gene matches: 16. The CDR3 length is 17 residues. Germline V gene sequence: CDR1 SGHVS, CDR2 FQNEAQ. The DNA for the CDR3 is TGTGCCGCCCGGGGGGGGCGGGAGGGAGGAACCTACAATGAGCAGTTCTTC. Translated, it gives CAARGGREGGTYNEQFF.

This clone was recorded once. The V gene is TRBV5-1, the J gene TRBJ2-5, with D tentatively TRBD1 or TRBD2 (7 bases each). The germline CDR1 and CDR2 sequences are SGHRS and YFSETQ. Trimming took 0 bases from V and 6 from J, leaving 15 bases between them. CDR3 length: 15 amino acids. DNA of the CDR3: TGCGCCAGCAGCTTGGGAGACAGGGAGGGGCAGACCCAGTACTTC. Protein product: CASSLGDREGQTQYF.

With respect to this clone: Other DNA sequences from this sample encode an identical CDR3 as well. The genes are TRBV7-2 and TRBJ2-1; D call uncertain. The CDR3 totals 14 residues. With 5 bases removed from V and 0 bases from J, the gap between germline ends came to 8 bases. Germline CDR1 SGHTA, CDR2 FQGNSA. The CDR3 sequence is CASSPDFSYNEQFF. CDR3 DNA sequence: TGTGCCAGCAGCCCAGACTTCTCCTACAATGAGCAGTTCTTC. Complete variable domain (other parts from reference TRBV7-2 and TRBJ2-1): GAGVSQSPSNKVTEKGKDVELRCDPISGHTALYWYRQSLGQGLEFLIYFQGNSAPDKSGLPSDRFSAERTGGSVSTLTIQRTQQEDSAVYLCASSPDFSYNEQFFGPGTRLTVL.

About this clone itself: This CDR3 is also generated by other DNA sequences in the sample. V and J are TRBV18 and TRBJ2-3; TRBD2 is a possible D gene (6 bases). Germline V CDR1 and CDR2: KGHSH, LQKENI. Trimming took off 0 bases at V and 0 bases at J, with 10 bases between the two ends. This CDR3 region has 16 residues. This CDR3 is CASSPPVGTSTDTQYF. In DNA, the CDR3 is TGTGCCAGCTCACCACCGGTAGGGACTAGCACAGATACGCAGTATTTT.

This rearrangement joins TRBV7-8 to TRBJ2-7; no reliable D call. The CDR3 is 12 residues long. Germline values: CDR1 SGHVS, CDR2 FQNEAQ. Trimming pared 2 bases from V and 6 bases from J, leaving 8 bases between. This chain's CDR3 is CASSLSLAEQYF. The CDR3 DNA sequence: TGTGCCAGCAGCTTATCTTTAGCCGAGCAGTACTTC.

V is TRBV6-6 and J is TRBJ1-6, with D possibly matching TRBD1 (5 bases). The V end lost 1 base, the J end lost 7 bases, and 8 bases lay between the germline ends. This CDR3 is built from 14 residues. CDR1 is MNHNY and CDR2 is SVGAGI in the germline V gene (reference sequence). CDR3 in DNA: TGTGCCAGCAGTTACTATCGGGACAATTCACCCCTCCACTTT. As protein: CASSYYRDNSPLHF.